This T cell receptor (beta chain) was identified in a study of Ad26.COV2.S vaccination and SARS-CoV-2 variants. The wider study: Ad26.COV2.S arm of COV1001 included the donor. Ad26.COV2.S given intramuscularly, once or twice 56 days apart. Broader study findings: People who got the vaccine or the placebo had similar non-spike TCR breadth.

As for treatment: about 20 received Ad26.COV2.S at low or high dose, single or two shots; 5 received placebo; per-sample allocation not given. Repertoires come from day 63 after the first vaccine or placebo injection. An adult aged 18-55 years in Boston served as the donor. A note on this clone: The target antigen is unknown.

Profiled with immunoSEQ multiplex PCR; TCRdb holds only in-frame clones, not every one. Of over 300,000 clones listed, under 90% are singletons. The sequence derives from a person between 18 and 65 years old who received the Ad26.COV2.S COVID-19 vaccine or a placebo. The specimen comprised peripheral blood, sampled in a trial of Ad26.COV2.S vaccine versus placebo.

The CDR3: CASSSAGTGFYEQYF. The CDR3 DNA reads as TGTGCCAGCAGTTCAGCCGGGACAGGCTTCTACGAGCAGTACTTC. The chain employs TRBV6-2 or TRBV6-3 and TRBJ2-7, with TRBD1 matching 8 bases. V gave up 4 bases and J gave up 3 bases; unmatched junction bases: 8. CDR1 and CDR2 from the germline V gene are MNHEY and SVGEGT. The CDR3 extends over 15 amino acids.